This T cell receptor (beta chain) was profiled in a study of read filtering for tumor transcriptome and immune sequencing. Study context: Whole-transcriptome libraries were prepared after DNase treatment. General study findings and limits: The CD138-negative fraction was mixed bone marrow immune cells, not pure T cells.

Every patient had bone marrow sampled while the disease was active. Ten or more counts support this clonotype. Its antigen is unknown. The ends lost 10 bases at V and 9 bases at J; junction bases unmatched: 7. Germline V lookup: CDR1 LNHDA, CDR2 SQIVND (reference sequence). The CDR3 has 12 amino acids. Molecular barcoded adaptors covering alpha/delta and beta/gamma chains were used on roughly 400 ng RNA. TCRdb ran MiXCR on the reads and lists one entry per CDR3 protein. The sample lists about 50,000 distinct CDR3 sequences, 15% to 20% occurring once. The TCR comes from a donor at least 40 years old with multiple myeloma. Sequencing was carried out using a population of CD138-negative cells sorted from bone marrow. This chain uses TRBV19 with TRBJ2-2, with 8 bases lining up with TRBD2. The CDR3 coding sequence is TGTGCCACGCAACGGGGGGGCCGGGAGCTGTTTTTT. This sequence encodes CATQRGGRELFF.